This record covers a single TCR beta chain. The CDR3 covers 18 residues. Germline V gives CDR1 MDHEN, CDR2 SYDVKM. With V trimmed by 5 bases and J by 2 bases, 16 bases remained unmatched. This entry belongs to a study of T cell changes during pregnancy in multiple sclerosis. Sequencing used immunoSEQ multiplex PCR; TCRdb keeps in-frame clones, though not all of them. The sample records about 71,000 clones, roughly 92% being singletons. Material: peripheral blood, obtained in the third trimester of pregnancy. The sequence derives from a female donor with multiple sclerosis, enrolled in a pregnancy study. The chain combines TRBV28 with TRBJ1-1, with 8 bases that match TRBD1. CDR3 sequence (DNA): TGTGCCAGCAGTACTATTCCCCACCGGACAGGGCATAACACTGAAGCTTTCTTT. This translates into CASSTIPHRTGHNTEAFF.